Each of the 26 T cell receptor beta chains below was sequenced from the same sample in a study of T cell clones after liver transplantation. Sequencing used immunoSEQ multiplex PCR; TCRdb keeps in-frame clones, though not all of them. Among roughly 74,000 clones, 80% were seen once, and the ten largest hold roughly 0.54%. Source: CD4+ T cells from blood, taken before liver transplant. Receptors were obtained from a human donor who received a liver transplant.

This chain links TRBV4-1 with TRBJ2-1, with D perhaps TRBD2 (6 bases). The CDR3 sequence is 15 residues long. V gave up 5 bases and J gave up 4 bases, with 15 bases separating them. Germline assignment: CDR1 MGHRA and CDR2 YSYEKL. DNA of the CDR3: TGCGCCAGCAGCAGGGGAGGCCTCCTTTACAATGAGCAGTTCTTC. Translating it yields CASSRGGLLYNEQFF.

Points on this clone: Other DNA sequences in the sample encode the same CDR3. This rearrangement joins TRBV7-2 to TRBJ1-2; 7 bases fit TRBD1. Germline trimming cut 5 bases from V and 2 bases from J; bases unmatched to any gene: 2. CDR3 size: 13 residues. Per the germline V gene, CDR1 is SGHTA and CDR2 is FQGNSA. The CDR3 sequence: CASSPGQNYGYTF. In DNA form, the CDR3 reads TGTGCCAGCAGCCCGGGACAGAACTATGGCTACACCTTC.

The chain is built from TRBV19 and TRBJ2-3; TRBD2 matches 12 bases. Germline CDR1 LNHDA, CDR2 SQIVND (reference sequence). This CDR3 comprises 14 residues. Trimming cost V 10 bases and J 4 bases; bases outside gene matches: 6. CDR3: CATRLAGVPDTQYF. The CDR3 DNA is TGTGCCACTAGACTAGCGGGAGTCCCAGATACGCAGTATTTT.

The chain is built from TRBV19 and TRBJ2-3; 10 bases agree with TRBD2. V shed 5 bases, J shed 4 bases, and the junction held 9 bases outside the gene matches. This CDR3 is 16 amino acids long. Germline loops: CDR1 LNHDA, CDR2 SQIVND (reference sequence). The CDR3 loop reads CASSPQGLALPDTQYF. The CDR3 coding sequence is TGTGCCAGTAGTCCTCAGGGACTAGCGTTGCCAGATACGCAGTATTTT.

J is TRBJ2-5 and V is TRBV5-1, with D tentatively TRBD1 or TRBD2 (5 bases each). From germline, CDR1 is SGHRS and CDR2 YFSETQ. The length of the CDR3 is 14 residues. The V end lost 4 bases, the J end lost 5 bases, and 15 bases lay between the germline ends. In nucleotides, the CDR3 is TGCGCCAGCAGCCCCTCCGGGGCAGGGGAGACCCAGTACTTC. Translation gives CASSPSGAGETQYF.

This clone has a single count. The chain employs TRBV9 and TRBJ2-1; 9 bases map to TRBD2. The CDR3 is 13 amino acids. V was pared by 1 base and J by 7 bases, with 0 bases of the junction left unmatched. Germline V gene sequence: CDR1 SGDLS, CDR2 YYNGEE. The CDR3 loop reads CASSVLAGNEQFF. CDR3 sequence (DNA): TGTGCCAGCAGCGTACTAGCGGGGAATGAGCAGTTCTTC.

The chain recombines TRBV11-2 with TRBJ2-7; D remains unclear. The germline V gene has CDR1 SGHAT and CDR2 FQNNGV. Trimming pared 2 bases from V and 0 bases from J, leaving 11 bases between. The CDR3 runs 15 residues. The CDR3 DNA is TGTGCCAGCAGCTTAACCCCGTATCACTCCTACGAGCAGTACTTC. Protein product: CASSLTPYHSYEQYF. Using reference TRBV11-2 and TRBJ2-7 for the parts outside the CDR3, the full variable domain is EAGVAQSPRYKIIEKRQSVAFWCNPISGHATLYWYQQILGQGPKLLIQFQNNGVVDDSQLPKDRFSAERLKGVDSTLKIQPAKLEDSAVYLCASSLTPYHSYEQYFGPGTRLTVT.

The chain uses TRBV28 and TRBJ2-1; TRBD2 matches 12 bases. The length of the CDR3 is 15 residues. In germline, CDR1 is MDHEN, CDR2 SYDVKM. The junction had 8 bases not matched to a gene; V was cut back by 6 bases and J by 8 bases. The CDR3, as DNA: TGTGCCAGCAGGACACCTAGCGGGAGGGCCTATGAGCAGTTCTTC. Its protein is CASRTPSGRAYEQFF.

The J gene is TRBJ1-1, the V gene TRBV5-1, with 9 bases matching TRBD1. Looked up from germline, CDR1 is SGHRS and CDR2 is YFSETQ. V lost 4 bases, J lost 0 bases, and 4 bases stayed unmatched. This CDR3 contains 15 residues. The CDR3 DNA reads as TGCGCCAGCAGCACGGGACAGGGATTGAACACTGAAGCTTTCTTT. It encodes CASSTGQGLNTEAFF.

V is TRBV5-1 and J is TRBJ2-4, with D hard to call. Trimming shortened V by 0 bases and J by 0 bases, and 4 bases separated the two germline ends. The CDR3 is 14 residues long. CDR1 SGHRS and CDR2 YFSETQ come from the germline V gene. In DNA, the CDR3 is TGCGCCAGCAGCTTGGAGGAAGCCAAAAACATTCAGTACTTC. This sequence encodes CASSLEEAKNIQYF.

This clone was observed a single time. The chain joins TRBV28 to TRBJ2-3, with TRBD2 as a possible D gene (6 bases). The CDR3 covers 15 residues. Trimming took off 2 bases at V and 2 bases at J, with 11 bases between the two ends. Per germline, CDR1 MDHEN and CDR2 SYDVKM. CDR3 amino acids: CASSLPGESTDTQYF. The DNA of the CDR3 is TGTGCCAGCAGTTTACCGGGAGAGTCCACAGATACGCAGTATTTT.

The chain carries TRBV27 and TRBJ2-3; maybe TRBD2 (6 bases). Trimming shortened V by 1 base and J by 7 bases, and 12 bases separated the two germline ends. The CDR3 is 14 amino acids. Germline-derived CDR1 and CDR2 are MNHEY and SMNVEV (reference sequence). CDR3 in DNA: TGTGCCAGCAGTTTATATTCTAGCGCTAATACGCAGTATTTT. It specifies CASSLYSSANTQYF.

The chain carries TRBV11-1 and TRBJ2-3, with 7 bases fitting TRBD2. There are 18 residues in the CDR3. V trimming: 1 base; J trimming: 2 bases; junction bases outside the gene matches: 12. Germline assignment: CDR1 SGHAT and CDR2 FQDESV (reference sequence). In DNA form, the CDR3 reads TGTGCCAGCAGCTTAGTTGGGCGACTAGCTGAAGCCACAGATACGCAGTATTTT. This translates into CASSLVGRLAEATDTQYF.

This CDR3 is CASSLAGDYGYTF. DNA of the CDR3: TGCGCCAGCAGCTTGGCAGGGGACTATGGCTACACCTTC. The chain has TRBV5-1 and TRBJ1-2, with D possibly matching TRBD1 (6 bases). CDR1 SGHRS and CDR2 YFSETQ come from the germline V gene. CDR3 length: 13 amino acids. The V end lost 0 bases, the J end lost 3 bases, and 6 bases lay between the germline ends.

CDR3 loop: CASIRGGGNQPQHF. The CDR3 nucleotides read TGTGCCAGCATTAGGGGGGGAGGCAATCAGCCCCAGCATTTT. V is TRBV28 and J is TRBJ1-5; a weak D match, TRBD1 (6 bases). The CDR3 covers 14 residues. V was shortened by 7 bases and J by 2 bases, with 12 bases between the two germline ends. Germline assignment: CDR1 MDHEN and CDR2 SYDVKM.

This clone was seen a few times. The chain carries TRBV23-1 and TRBJ1-1, with 7 bases matching TRBD1. TRBV23-1 falls under the ORF class, with uncertain function. V shed 3 bases, J shed 0 bases, and the junction held 13 bases outside the gene matches. This CDR3 region has 18 residues. The CDR3 here is CASSQLPGQDPLNTEAFF. The DNA of the CDR3 is TGCGCCAGCAGTCAGCTCCCAGGACAGGACCCACTGAACACTGAAGCTTTCTTT.

The J gene is TRBJ1-5, the V gene TRBV19, with 7 bases identical to TRBD1. Losses at the gene ends were 5 bases for V and 1 base for J; bases not matched to a gene: 11. Germline CDR1 reads LNHDA; CDR2 reads SQIVND (reference sequence). The CDR3 sequence is 17 residues long. DNA of the CDR3: TGTGCCAGTAGTCCCTCAGGACAGGCCCGAAGCAATCAGCCCCAGCATTTT. This encodes CASSPSGQARSNQPQHF. The full variable domain, its missing parts supplied by reference TRBV19 and TRBJ1-5, is DGGITQSPKYLFRKEGQNVTLSCEQNLNHDAMYWYRQDPGQGLRLIYYSQIVNDFQKGDIAEGYSVSREKKESFPLTVTSAQKNPTAFYLCASSPSGQARSNQPQHFGDGTRLSIL.

The rearrangement links TRBV19 to TRBJ1-2, with D hard to call. Trimming left V 6 bases short and J 2 bases short, with 13 bases between. The V gene's germline CDR1 is LNHDA and CDR2 SQIVND (reference sequence). The CDR3 length is 14 residues. The CDR3 nucleotides are TGTGCCAGTAGGTGGTCAGATATCAACTATGGCTACACCTTC. This codes for CASRWSDINYGYTF.

The V and J genes are TRBV2 and TRBJ1-5, with TRBD1 matching over 10 bases. From germline, CDR1 is SNHLY and CDR2 FYNNEI. J gave up 5 bases and V 4 bases, and 2 bases lay outside the gene matches. The CDR3 length is 14 residues. The CDR3 DNA reads TGTGCCAGCAGTGGGACAGGGGGATATCAGCCCCAGCATTTT. As protein: CASSGTGGYQPQHF.

In this sample, this clone turned up a few times. This chain joins TRBV7-2 and TRBJ1-2; D is undetermined. This CDR3 is 13 amino acids long. V lost 4 bases, J lost 7 bases, and 13 bases lay in between. CDR1 and CDR2 (germline): SGHTA, FQGNSA. CDR3: CASSSTPNRGYTF. The CDR3 DNA follows: TGTGCCAGCAGCTCCACTCCCAACCGTGGCTACACCTTC. Based on the CDR3 plus reference TRBV7-2 and TRBJ1-2, the full variable domain is GAGVSQSPSNKVTEKGKDVELRCDPISGHTALYWYRQSLGQGLEFLIYFQGNSAPDKSGLPSDRFSAERTGGSVSTLTIQRTQQEDSAVYLCASSSTPNRGYTFGSGTRLTVV.

CDR3 nucleotide sequence: TGTGCCAGCAGCTTGGAGGGTTTTTCAAACAATGAGCAGTTCTTC. It translates to CASSLEGFSNNEQFF. J is TRBJ2-1 and V is TRBV11-3, with a possible D match to TRBD2 (6 bases). The CDR3 is made up of 15 amino acids. CDR1 SGHNT and CDR2 YENEEA come from the germline V gene. Trimming shortened V by 3 bases and J by 5 bases, and 14 bases separated the two germline ends. The full variable domain, with the rest looked up from reference TRBV11-3 and TRBJ2-1, is EAGVVQSPRYKIIEKKQPVAFWCNPISGHNTLYWYLQNLGQGPELLIRYENEEAVDDSQLPKDRFSAERLKGVDSTLKIQPAELGDSAVYLCASSLEGFSNNEQFFGPGTRLTVL.

V and J are TRBV4-3 and TRBJ1-2; no reliable D call. Germline lookup yields CDR1 LGHNA and CDR2 YSLEER. Trimming took off 8 bases at V and 0 bases at J, with 16 bases between the two ends. The CDR3 has 15 amino acids. The CDR3 DNA reads TGCGCCAGCTCCGCCTCGGGAGGGACTAACTATGGCTACACCTTC. Translation gives CASSASGGTNYGYTF.

The chain carries TRBV9 and TRBJ1-1, with a weak D call TRBD1 (6 bases). CDR3 length equals 14 residues. The V gene lost 3 bases and the J gene lost 2 bases, with 11 bases spanning the gap. From germline, CDR1 is SGDLS and CDR2 YYNGEE. The CDR3 DNA reads TGTGCCAGCAGCGAGAGGGGGGTTAACACTGAAGCTTTCTTT. This codes for CASSERGVNTEAFF.

J is TRBJ1-2 and V is TRBV6-1; TRBD1 matches at 8 bases. V lost 6 bases and J lost 0; bases outside the gene matches: 3. Per germline, CDR1 MNHNS and CDR2 SASEGT. The CDR3 is 14 residues long. The DNA of the CDR3 is TGTGCCAGCAGAGCGACAGGGGCTAACTATGGCTACACCTTC. It yields the protein CASRATGANYGYTF.

A few counts support this clone. The chain has TRBV7-2 and TRBJ1-2, with no clear D. CDR1 is SGHTA, CDR2 FQGNSA, per germline. V was trimmed by 5 bases and J by 5 bases, leaving 15 bases between them. The CDR3 covers 14 residues. CDR3 protein: CASSMDVGVYGYTF. Written as DNA, the CDR3 is TGTGCCAGCAGCATGGACGTCGGGGTGTATGGCTACACCTTC.

This clone has just one count. V gene TRBV5-1 combines with J gene TRBJ2-2; D not certain. The germline V gene encodes CDR1 SGHRS and CDR2 YFSETQ. This CDR3 region has 14 residues. V lost 4 bases and J lost 7, with 14 bases in between. CDR3 in DNA: TGCGCCAGCAGCCCTACCCCTAGTGGCGGGGAGCTGTTTTTT. It yields the protein CASSPTPSGGELFF.